Here is one TCR beta chain with its context. These data belong to a study of blood T cell repertoires in COVID-19. This table comes from immunoSEQ multiplex PCR, and its TCRdb copy is limited to in-frame clones, with some not included. The sample contains 95,000 to 150,000 clones, 80% of which appear only once. V lost 2 bases to trimming and J lost 8 bases, with 11 bases between them. The germline V gene has CDR1 SGDLS and CDR2 YYNGEE. CDR3 length: 14 amino acids. The origin of this receptor is a man aged 55-75 years with active or convalescent COVID-19. The sequencing sample was made of peripheral blood. This chain joins TRBV9 and TRBJ1-6; a possible D gene is TRBD1 (6 bases). This chain's CDR3 is CASSVDSVDSPLHF. The CDR3 DNA reads as TGTGCCAGCAGCGTGGACAGTGTGGATTCACCCCTCCACTTT.